The clone carrying this T cell receptor (beta chain) was detected a few times. What it binds is not known. Possible read error: a much larger clone is one base away. The final CDR3 position lacks the conserved phenylalanine or tryptophan, pointing to a likely read error. The data derive from a study of regulatory T cells in long-lasting Graves disease. Study-wide findings and caveats: Persistent disease preferred TRBV28, TRBJ1-2 and TRBJ2-5; new disease, TRBV20-1 and TRBJ2-1. Persistent Graves' patients showed less TCR diversity than newly diagnosed ones.

Libraries of TCR beta came from iRepertoire HTBI primers plus Arm-PCR of CDR3 regions. One entry per CDR3 protein results from TCRdb running MiXCR on the multiplex PCR reads. The sample records approximately 350,000 distinct CDR3 sequences, about an eighth being singletons. Regarding time point: newly diagnosed GD, antithyroid drugs for less than 3 months. Following extraction of RNA from PBMCs, that RNA was used to make the TCR library. A peripheral blood sample, 8.5 to 9 milliliters in volume, was drawn into EDTA tubes. Germline V gene data show CDR1 as MNHEY and CDR2 as SVGAGI. The CDR3 extends over 18 amino acids. V lost 0 bases and J lost 5; bases outside the gene matches: 12. These data were likewise used in another study, on T cells in Graves' hyperthyroidism and ophthalmopathy. From that paper: Most expanded thyroid clonotypes above 0.001 recurred in blood.

The source material was peripheral blood mononuclear cells (PBMCs), sampled at new diagnosis, from a patient treated with antithyroid drugs. The source of this sequence is a woman aged 18 to 35 with Graves disease. J is TRBJ2-5 and V is TRBV6-5; 10 bases fit TRBD2. CDR3 nucleotide sequence: TGTGCCAGCAGTTACTCGATTGCTAGCGGGAGTTCTTTGGAGACCCAGTACCTC. Residues: CASSYSIASGSSLETQYL.